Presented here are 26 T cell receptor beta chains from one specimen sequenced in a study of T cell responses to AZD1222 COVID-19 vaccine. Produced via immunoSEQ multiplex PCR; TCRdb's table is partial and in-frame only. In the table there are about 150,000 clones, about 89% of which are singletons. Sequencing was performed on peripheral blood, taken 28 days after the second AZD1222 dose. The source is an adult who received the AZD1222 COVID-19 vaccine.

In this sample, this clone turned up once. CDR3 DNA: TGTGCCAGCAGTGAAGAAACCCCGAGGACTTCACCCCTCCACTTT. Translated: CASSEETPRTSPLHF. V is TRBV25-1 and J is TRBJ1-6, with D unclear. CDR1 MGHDK and CDR2 SYGVNS come from the germline V gene. V was cut by 2 bases and J by 9 bases, with 14 bases left in between. The CDR3 contains 15 residues. Combining the CDR3 with reference TRBV25-1 and TRBJ1-6 gives the whole variable domain EADIYQTPRYLVIGTGKKITLECSQTMGHDKMYWYQQDPGMELHLIHYSYGVNSTEKGDLSSESTVSRIRTEHFPLTLESARPSHTSQYLCASSEETPRTSPLHFGNGTRLTVT.

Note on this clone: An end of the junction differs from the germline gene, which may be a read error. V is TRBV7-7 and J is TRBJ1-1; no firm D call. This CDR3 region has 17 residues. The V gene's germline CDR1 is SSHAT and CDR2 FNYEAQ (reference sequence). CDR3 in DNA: TGTGCTAGCAGCTTAGCGCCCGAGTCGGAGGGAAGCACTGAAGCTTTCTTT. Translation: CASSLAPESEGSTEAFF. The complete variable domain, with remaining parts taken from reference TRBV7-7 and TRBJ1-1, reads GAGVSQSPRYKVTKRGQDVTLRCDPISSHATLYWYQQALGQGPEFLTYFNYEAQPDKSGLPSDRFSAERPEGSISTLTIQRTEQRDSAMYRCASSLAPESEGSTEAFFGQGTRLTVV.

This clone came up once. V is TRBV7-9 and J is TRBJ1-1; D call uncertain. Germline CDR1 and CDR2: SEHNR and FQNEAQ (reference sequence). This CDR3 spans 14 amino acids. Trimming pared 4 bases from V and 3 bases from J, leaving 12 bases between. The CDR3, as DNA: TGTGCCAGCAGCTCCATGGCGGGGTACACTGAAGCTTTCTTT. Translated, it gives CASSSMAGYTEAFF. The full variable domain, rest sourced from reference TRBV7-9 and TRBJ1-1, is DTGVSQNPRHKITKRGQNVTFRCDPISEHNRLYWYRQTLGQGPEFLTYFQNEAQLEKSRLLSDRFSAERPKGSFSTLEIQRTEQGDSAMYLCASSSMAGYTEAFFGQGTRLTVV.

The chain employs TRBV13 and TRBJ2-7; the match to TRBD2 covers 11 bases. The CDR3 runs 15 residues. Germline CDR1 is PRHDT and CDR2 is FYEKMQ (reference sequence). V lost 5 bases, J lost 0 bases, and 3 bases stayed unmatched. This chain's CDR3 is CASSAGTSGSYEQYF. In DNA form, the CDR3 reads TGTGCCAGCAGCGCCGGGACTAGCGGCTCCTACGAGCAGTACTTC.

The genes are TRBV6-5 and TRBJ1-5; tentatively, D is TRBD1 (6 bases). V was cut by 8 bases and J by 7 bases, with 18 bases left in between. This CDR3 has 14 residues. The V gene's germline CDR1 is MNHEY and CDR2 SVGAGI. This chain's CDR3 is CASHSYRVDQPQHF. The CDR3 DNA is TGTGCCAGCCACTCATACAGGGTCGACCAGCCCCAGCATTTT.

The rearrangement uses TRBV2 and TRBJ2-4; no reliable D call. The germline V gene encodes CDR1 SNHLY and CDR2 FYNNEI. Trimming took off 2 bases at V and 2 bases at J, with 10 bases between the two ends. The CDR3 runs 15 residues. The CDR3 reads CASSELSHPKNIQYF. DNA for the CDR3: TGTGCCAGCAGTGAATTATCCCACCCCAAAAACATTCAGTACTTC.

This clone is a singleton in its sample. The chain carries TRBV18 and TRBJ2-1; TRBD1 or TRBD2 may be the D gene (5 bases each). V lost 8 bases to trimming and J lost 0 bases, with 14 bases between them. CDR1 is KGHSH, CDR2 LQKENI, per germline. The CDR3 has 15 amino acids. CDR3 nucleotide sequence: TGTGCCAGCCTACGAGGGGTGAGCTCCTACAATGAGCAGTTCTTC. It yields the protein CASLRGVSSYNEQFF.

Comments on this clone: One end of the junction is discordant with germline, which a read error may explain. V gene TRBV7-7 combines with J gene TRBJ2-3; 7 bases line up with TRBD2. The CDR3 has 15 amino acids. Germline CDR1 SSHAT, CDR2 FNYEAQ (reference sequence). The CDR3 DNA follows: TGTGCTAGCAGCTTGGGGCTAGCGGATACAGATACGCAGTATTTT. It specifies CASSLGLADTDTQYF.

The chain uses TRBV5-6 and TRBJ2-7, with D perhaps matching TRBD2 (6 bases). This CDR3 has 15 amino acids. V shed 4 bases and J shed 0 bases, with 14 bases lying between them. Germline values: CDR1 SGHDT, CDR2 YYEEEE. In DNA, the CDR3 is TGTGCCAGCAGCGGGGGACTCACACTCTCCTACGAGCAGTACTTC. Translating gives CASSGGLTLSYEQYF.

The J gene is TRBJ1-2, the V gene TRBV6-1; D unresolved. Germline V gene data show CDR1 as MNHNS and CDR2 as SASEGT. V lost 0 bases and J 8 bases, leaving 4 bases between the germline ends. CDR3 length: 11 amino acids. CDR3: CASSEASGYTF. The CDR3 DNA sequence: TGTGCCAGCAGTGAAGCTTCGGGCTACACCTTC.

CDR3 amino acids: CASSTGGFWGNQPQHF. CDR3 bases: TGTGCCAGCAGCACGGGAGGTTTTTGGGGAAATCAGCCCCAGCATTTT. V is TRBV5-6 and J is TRBJ1-5; no definite D call. V lost 4 bases to trimming and J lost 4 bases, with 18 bases between them. The CDR3 extends over 16 amino acids. CDR1 and CDR2 from the germline V gene are SGHDT and YYEEEE.

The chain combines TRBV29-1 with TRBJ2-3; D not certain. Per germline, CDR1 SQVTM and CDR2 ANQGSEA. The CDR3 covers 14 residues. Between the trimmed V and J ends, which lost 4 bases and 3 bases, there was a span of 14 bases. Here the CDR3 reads CSVVTVLSTDTQYF. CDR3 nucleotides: TGCAGCGTTGTAACCGTTTTAAGTACAGATACGCAGTATTTT.

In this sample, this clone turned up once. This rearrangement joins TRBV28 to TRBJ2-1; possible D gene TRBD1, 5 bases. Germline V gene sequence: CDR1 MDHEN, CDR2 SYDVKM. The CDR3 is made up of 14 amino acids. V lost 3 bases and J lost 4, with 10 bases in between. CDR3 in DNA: TGTGCCAGCAGTTTGATCCCAGGGTACAATGAGCAGTTCTTC. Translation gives CASSLIPGYNEQFF.

The CDR3 nucleotides read TGTGCCAGCAGCCCAGATACCGGGACAGGGGAAAACGGCTACACCTTC. This translates into CASSPDTGTGENGYTF. The V call is TRBV7-3, the J call TRBJ1-2, with TRBD1 matching 10 bases. The J segment lost 8 bases and the V segment lost 5 bases, leaving 14 bases of the junction unmatched. This CDR3 has 16 amino acids. From germline, CDR1 is SGHTA and CDR2 FQGTGA. Based on the CDR3 plus reference TRBV7-3 and TRBJ1-2, the full variable domain is GAGVSQTPSNKVTEKGKYVELRCDPISGHTALYWYRQSLGQGPEFLIYFQGTGAADDSGLPNDRFFAVRPEGSVSTLKIQRTERGDSAVYLCASSPDTGTGENGYTFGSGTRLTVV.

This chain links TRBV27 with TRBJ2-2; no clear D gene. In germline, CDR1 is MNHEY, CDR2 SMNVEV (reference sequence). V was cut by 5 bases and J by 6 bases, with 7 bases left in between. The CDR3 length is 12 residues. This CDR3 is CASSRRAGELFF. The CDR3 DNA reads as TGTGCCAGCAGTCGACGGGCCGGGGAGCTGTTTTTT.

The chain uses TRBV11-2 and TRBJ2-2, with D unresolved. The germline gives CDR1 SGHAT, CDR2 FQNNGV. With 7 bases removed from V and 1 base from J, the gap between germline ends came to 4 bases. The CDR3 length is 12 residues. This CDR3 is CASTQNTGELFF. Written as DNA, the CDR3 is TGTGCCAGCACCCAGAACACCGGGGAGCTGTTTTTT.

CDR3 coding DNA: TGTGCCAGCACCTCCGGACACTTGTACAATGAGCAGTTCTTC. This codes for CASTSGHLYNEQFF. The J gene is TRBJ2-1, the V gene TRBV7-9; possibly TRBD1 for D (5 bases). Per germline, CDR1 SEHNR and CDR2 FQNEAQ (reference sequence). Trimming left V 7 bases short and J 4 bases short, with 14 bases between. This CDR3 is 14 amino acids long.

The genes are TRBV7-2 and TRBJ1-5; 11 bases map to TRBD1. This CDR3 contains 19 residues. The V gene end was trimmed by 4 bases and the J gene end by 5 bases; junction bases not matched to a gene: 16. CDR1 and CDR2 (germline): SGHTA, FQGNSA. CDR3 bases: TGTGCCAGCAGCTCCCGGGGGGGACAGGGGGGCGGACGATATCAGCCCCAGCATTTT. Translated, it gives CASSSRGGQGGGRYQPQHF.

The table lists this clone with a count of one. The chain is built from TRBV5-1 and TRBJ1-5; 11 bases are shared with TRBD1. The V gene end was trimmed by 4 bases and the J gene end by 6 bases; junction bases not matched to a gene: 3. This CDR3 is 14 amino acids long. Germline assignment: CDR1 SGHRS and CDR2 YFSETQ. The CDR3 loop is CASSNGTGGQPQHF. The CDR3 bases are TGCGCCAGCAGCAACGGGACAGGGGGTCAGCCCCAGCATTTT.

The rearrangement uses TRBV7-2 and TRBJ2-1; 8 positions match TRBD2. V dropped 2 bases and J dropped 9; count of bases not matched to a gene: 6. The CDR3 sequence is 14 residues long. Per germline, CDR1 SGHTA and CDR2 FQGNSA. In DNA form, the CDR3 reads TGTGCCAGCAGCTTAATCACTAGCGGTGGTGAGCAGTTCTTC. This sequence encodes CASSLITSGGEQFF.

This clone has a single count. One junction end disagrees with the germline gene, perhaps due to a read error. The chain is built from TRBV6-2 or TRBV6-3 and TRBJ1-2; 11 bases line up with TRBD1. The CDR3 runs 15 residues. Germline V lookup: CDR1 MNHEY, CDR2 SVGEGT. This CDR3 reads CASSNGQGAKYGYTF. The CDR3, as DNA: TGTGCCAGCAGCAACGGACAGGGGGCTAAGTATGGCTACACCTTC.

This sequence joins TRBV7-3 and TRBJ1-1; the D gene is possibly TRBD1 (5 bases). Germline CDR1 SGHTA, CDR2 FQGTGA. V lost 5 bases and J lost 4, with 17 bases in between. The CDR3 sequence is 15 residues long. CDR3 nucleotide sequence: TGTGCCAGCAGCATCCAGCCGGGTGGGGGCACTGAAGCTTTCTTT. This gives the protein CASSIQPGGGTEAFF.

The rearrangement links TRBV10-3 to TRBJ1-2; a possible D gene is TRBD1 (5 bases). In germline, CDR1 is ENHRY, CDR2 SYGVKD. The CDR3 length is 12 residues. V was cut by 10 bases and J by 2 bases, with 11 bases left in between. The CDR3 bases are TGTGCCACCCAGACAGAGAACTATGGCTACACCTTC. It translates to CATQTENYGYTF.

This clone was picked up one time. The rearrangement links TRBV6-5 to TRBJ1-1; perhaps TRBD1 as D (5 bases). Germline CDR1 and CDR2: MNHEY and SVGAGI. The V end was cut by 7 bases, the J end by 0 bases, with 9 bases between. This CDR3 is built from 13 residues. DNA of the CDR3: TGTGCCAGCATGGGGGGGATGAACACTGAAGCTTTCTTT. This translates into CASMGGMNTEAFF.

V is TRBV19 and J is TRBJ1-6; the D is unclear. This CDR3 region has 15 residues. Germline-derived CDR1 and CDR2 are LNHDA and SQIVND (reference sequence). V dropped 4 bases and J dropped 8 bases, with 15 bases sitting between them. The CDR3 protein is CASSTMWSRDSPLHF. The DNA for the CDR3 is TGTGCCAGTAGTACCATGTGGTCCCGGGATTCACCCCTCCACTTT. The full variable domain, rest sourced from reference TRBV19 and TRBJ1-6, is DGGITQSPKYLFRKEGQNVTLSCEQNLNHDAMYWYRQDPGQGLRLIYYSQIVNDFQKGDIAEGYSVSREKKESFPLTVTSAQKNPTAFYLCASSTMWSRDSPLHFGNGTRLTVT.

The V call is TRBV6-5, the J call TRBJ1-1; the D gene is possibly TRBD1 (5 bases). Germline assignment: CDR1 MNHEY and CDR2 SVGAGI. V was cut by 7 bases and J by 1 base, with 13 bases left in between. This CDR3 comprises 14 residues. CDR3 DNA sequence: TGTGCCAGCAACCGGGGACTGACGAACACTGAAGCTTTCTTT. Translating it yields CASNRGLTNTEAFF.